Reported below is one TCR beta chain. Its cognate antigen is unknown. The data were obtained in a study of shared clonotypes between healthy human individuals. Overall study findings and caveats: Since donors were few, the genetic and exposure-history diversity represented was limited. Specimens sampled were limited to blood, with tissue repertoires likely differing.

Looked up from germline, CDR1 is SGHRS and CDR2 is YFSETQ. This CDR3 comprises 16 residues. Unmatched junction bases numbered 4, after V lost 0 bases and J lost 3 bases. Each of the donors was a healthy adult who was HIV-negative and had not had a recent acute infection or vaccination. Libraries were prepared by immunoSEQ multiplex PCR; TCRdb keeps only in-frame clonotypes and omits some of them. The table lists hundreds of thousands of clones, about four fifths of them singletons, with over 10% in the top ten. This receptor was obtained from a middle-aged woman in good health. Some clones in this sample may be carry-over from other donors' samples. V usage is TRBV5-1 and J usage is TRBJ2-3; 10 positions match TRBD2. The specimen sequenced was PBMCs. The CDR3 is CASSLAGSGRTDTQYF. CDR3 coding DNA: TGCGCCAGCAGCTTGGCCGGTAGCGGGAGGACAGATACGCAGTATTTT.